The T cell receptor beta chain described here comes from a study of OX40 agonist ivuxolimab in advanced cancers. As for the study in general: Each dose-escalation patient presented with hepatocellular carcinoma, melanoma, renal cell or head and neck cancer.

Study-wide results and limits: On average, a greater number of expanded clones characterised CD8+ T cells relative to CD4+.

At cycle 4 day 1, cycle 7 day 1, and baseline, blood was sampled. Remarks on this clone: Its target is not known.

Trimming removed 5 bases from V and 7 bases from J; junction bases left unmatched: 9. Per the germline V gene, CDR1 is SGHTA and CDR2 is FQGNSA. CDR3 size: 15 residues. Sequencing used immunoSEQ multiplex PCR; TCRdb keeps in-frame clones, though not all of them. The sample holds tens of thousands of clones, approximately 80% seen once. The source material was CD4+ or CD8+ T cells sorted from blood, sampled in a trial of the OX40 agonist ivuxolimab. This TCR came from an adult with an advanced solid tumor such as melanoma, head and neck, liver or kidney cancer. The chain recombines TRBV7-2 with TRBJ1-4; 8 nucleotides agree with TRBD1. CDR3 sequence reads: CASSPNRGGGEKLFF. CDR3 coding DNA: TGTGCCAGCAGCCCTAACAGGGGGGGCGGTGAAAAACTGTTTTTT.